This TCR beta chain originates from a study of blood T cell repertoires in COVID-19. Study summary: Samples came from the United States, Italy and Spain, spanning acute and convalescent COVID-19. T cells, B-cell-depleted T cells, or PBMCs supplied cDNA or gDNA.

Original processing methods: Nucleated cell counts were estimated from reference gene primer amplification. Sequencing was performed with immunoSEQ multiplex PCR; in TCRdb, only in-frame clones are kept and a portion is missing. V and J calls plus clone size are reproduced from that table; the DNA served to infer D and trimming. The repertoire consists of roughly 160,000 clones, with over 80% occurring once and the leading ten covering less than 3.5%. CDR3 length: 15 amino acids. The germline CDR1 and CDR2 sequences are LNHDA and SQIVND (reference sequence). Trimming shortened V by 4 bases and J by 2 bases, and 12 bases separated the two germline ends. This clone was picked up a small number of times.

The clonotype originates from a woman in her sixties or seventies with acute or convalescent COVID-19. The source material was peripheral blood. The genes are TRBV19 and TRBJ1-5; D not resolved. As DNA, the CDR3 is TGTGCCAGTAGTACCTGGGGAGGAGGCAATCAGCCCCAGCATTTT. Residues: CASSTWGGGNQPQHF.